Detailed here is one TCR beta chain. Here immunoSEQ multiplex PCR was the method, and the copy in TCRdb shows in-frame clones only, minus some. The sample carries 62,000 or so clones, around 90% recorded once. The record originates from a study of graft-versus-host responses after intestinal transplantation. Germline values: CDR1 SGHDN, CDR2 FVKESK. V lost 3 bases and J 3 bases, leaving 11 bases between the germline ends. There are 14 residues in the CDR3. This chain links TRBV14 with TRBJ1-2, with a tentative D call TRBD1 (6 bases). The receptor comes from a human patient who received an intestinal transplant, so some T cells may come from the graft donor. The source was PBMCs, collected 26 days after transplant. CDR3 residues: CASSQGRGYYGYTF. As DNA, the CDR3 is TGTGCCAGCAGCCAGGGCAGGGGTTACTATGGCTACACCTTC.